This T cell receptor (beta chain) was recorded in a study of regulatory T cells in long-lasting Graves disease. This clonotype was observed at least ten times. This CDR3 comprises 11 residues. CDR1 and CDR2 (germline): DFQATT, SNEGSKA (reference sequence). The V end was cut by 3 bases, the J end by 8 bases, with 10 bases between. Arm-PCR of CDR3 regions and iRepertoire HTBI primers were the basis on which TCR beta libraries were built. TCRdb re-called the multiplex PCR reads through MiXCR, storing one row per CDR3 protein. The repertoire holds around 480,000 distinct CDR3 sequences, roughly 17% seen once, with less than 15% in the top ten. Described time point: newly diagnosed GD, antithyroid drugs for less than 3 months. The TCR library was prepared using RNA isolated from PBMCs. Another study also made use of these data, one on T cells in Graves' hyperthyroidism and ophthalmopathy.

The material sequenced was peripheral blood mononuclear cells (PBMCs), taken at new diagnosis, from a patient treated with antithyroid drugs. This TCR derives from a middle-aged man with Graves disease. The chain combines TRBV20-1 with TRBJ1-1; the D is unclear. This CDR3 reads CSASEFGEAFF. DNA of the CDR3: TGCAGTGCTAGTGAATTCGGGGAAGCTTTCTTT.